A selection of T cell receptor beta chains follows, all from one sample in a study of blood T cell repertoires in COVID-19. Sequencing was performed with immunoSEQ multiplex PCR; in TCRdb, only in-frame clones are kept and a portion is missing. The repertoire includes approximately 200,000 clones, 70% to 90% of them detected once, and about 10% sits in the top ten. Source material: peripheral blood. Receptors were obtained from a woman of 80 years or more with acute or convalescent COVID-19. CDR3s include the opening cysteine and the closing phenylalanine or tryptophan. D genes are given only for firm matches. The listing skips clone size in some rows; elsewhere it reads once, few, many or a size class.

CDR3 DNA	CDR3 protein	clone size	D gene	V gene	J gene
TGTGCCAGCAGCTTAGGAGGGGGGGGGCGAAACACCATATATTTT	CASSLGGGGRNTIYF	NA	NA	TRBV7-2	TRBJ1-3
TGTGCCAGCAGCTTAGGAGGGACAGAAACGGTCTACGAGCAGTACTTC	CASSLGGTETVYEQYF	few	TRBD1	TRBV11-2	TRBJ2-7
TGTGCCAGCAGCCTTCGGACTACCAACACCGGGGAGCTGTTTTTT	CASSLRTTNTGELFF	NA	NA	TRBV5-4	TRBJ2-2
TGTGCCATGAAGACAGGAGTAAATTCACCCCTCCACTTT	CAMKTGVNSPLHF	NA	NA	TRBV10-3	TRBJ1-6
TGTGCCAGTAGTATCTTGGGGGCTCCGTATAGCAATCAGCCCCAGCATTTT	CASSILGAPYSNQPQHF	once	NA	TRBV19	TRBJ1-5
TGTGCCAGCAGCCCGACAGGGGCTGGCGGCTACACCTTC	CASSPTGAGGYTF	NA	TRBD1	TRBV2	TRBJ1-2
TGTGCCAGCAGTACGGACAGGGTCACCGGGGAGCTGTTTTTT	CASSTDRVTGELFF	NA	TRBD1	TRBV6-4	TRBJ2-2
TGTGCCAGCTCGGACAGGGGCTCCTATGGCTACACCTTC	CASSDRGSYGYTF	NA	TRBD1	TRBV5-4	TRBJ1-2
TGTGCCAGTAGTACTCAGGGGGCGCGGGCCGGGGAGCTGTTTTTT	CASSTQGARAGELFF	NA	TRBD1	TRBV19	TRBJ2-2
TGTGCCAGCAGCGCGACCGGGACAGGGGGACGCTACACCTTC	CASSATGTGGRYTF	NA	TRBD1	TRBV7-2	TRBJ1-2
TGTGCCAGCAGCTTTAGCCGGGACAGCTCCTACGAGCAGTACTTC	CASSFSRDSSYEQYF	NA	TRBD1	TRBV11-2	TRBJ2-7
TGCGCCAGCAGTGAGTCGGGAACAGGGGGCCGGGCTTTCTTT	CASSESGTGGRAFF	NA	TRBD1	TRBV10-1	TRBJ1-1
TGTGCCAGCAGTTTTACTCATAACTATGGCTACACCTTC	CASSFTHNYGYTF	NA	NA	TRBV27	TRBJ1-2
TGTGCCATCAGTTCCCCGGGGAACACTGAAGCTTTCTTT	CAISSPGNTEAFF	NA	NA	TRBV10-3	TRBJ1-1
TGTGCCACCAGCAGAGAGACAGGGTCCGCCGAGCAGTACTTC	CATSRETGSAEQYF	NA	TRBD1	TRBV15	TRBJ2-7
TGTGCCAGCAGCTTTTGGGGTCAGGGGGTTATTCCCTCTGGAAACACCATATATTTT	CASSFWGQGVIPSGNTIYF	NA	TRBD1	TRBV11-2	TRBJ1-3
TGTGCCAGCAGGCGCGGGGGCGAAAACTATGGCTACACCTTC	CASRRGGENYGYTF	NA	NA	TRBV9	TRBJ1-2
TGCAGCGTTGTCTACGAGGGAGCTAACTATGGCTACACCTTC	CSVVYEGANYGYTF	NA	NA	TRBV29-1	TRBJ1-2
TGTGCCAGCAGCCCCACCGCAGGGGGCACTGAAGCTTTCTTT	CASSPTAGGTEAFF	NA	TRBD1	TRBV11-2	TRBJ1-1
TGTGCCAGCAGCTTGTTTAGGTACAGGGGGTCCTACAATGAGCAGTTCTTC	CASSLFRYRGSYNEQFF	NA	TRBD1	TRBV5-4	TRBJ2-1